The entry below gives a single T cell receptor (beta chain) sequence along with its context. What it recognizes is unknown. CDR3 size: 13 residues. V lost 2 bases to trimming and J lost 3 bases, with 8 bases between them. CDR1 and CDR2 from the germline V gene are MNHEY and SVGAGI. The repertoire was sequenced with immunoSEQ multiplex PCR; TCRdb's copy has only in-frame clones and lacks some. The data contain about 150,000 clones, roughly nine tenths of them singletons. The sample belongs to a study of T cell responses to AZD1222 COVID-19 vaccine. In the study overall: Whether given at about 4 or about 12 weeks, second doses were pooled. Regarding the study as a whole: Vaccine-associated CD4 TCRs ranged over spike, dominating at 160-218 and 743-854. Donors were mostly white British, more females; clonal diversity possibly underestimated.

This TCR derives from an adult in good health. Sequencing was performed on peripheral blood, taken on day 0 of AZD1222 vaccination. This rearrangement joins TRBV6-5 to TRBJ2-7; maybe TRBD1 (5 bases). The CDR3 protein is CASSYGAVYEQYF. The CDR3 DNA reads TGTGCCAGCAGTTACGGGGCGGTCTACGAGCAGTACTTC.